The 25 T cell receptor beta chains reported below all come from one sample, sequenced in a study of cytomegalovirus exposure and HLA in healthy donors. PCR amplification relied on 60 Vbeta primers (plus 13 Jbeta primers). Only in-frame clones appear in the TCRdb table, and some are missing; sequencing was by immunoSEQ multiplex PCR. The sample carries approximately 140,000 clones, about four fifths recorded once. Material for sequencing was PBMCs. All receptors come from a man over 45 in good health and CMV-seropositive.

The CDR3 protein is CASSLPGQGVTGELFF. The CDR3 bases are TGTGCCAGCAGCTTACCGGGACAGGGGGTTACTGGGGAGCTGTTTTTT. The chain links TRBV2 to TRBJ2-2; TRBD1 matches 11 bases. V lost 6 bases to trimming and J lost 8 bases; unmatched junction nucleotides: 11. Germline V gives CDR1 SNHLY, CDR2 FYNNEI. The CDR3 runs 16 residues.

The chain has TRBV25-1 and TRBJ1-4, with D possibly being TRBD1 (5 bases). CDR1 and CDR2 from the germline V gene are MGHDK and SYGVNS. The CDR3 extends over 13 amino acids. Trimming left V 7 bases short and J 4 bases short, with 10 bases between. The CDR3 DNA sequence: TGTGCCAGCAAGGCCGGGGGTAATGAAAAACTGTTTTTT. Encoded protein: CASKAGGNEKLFF.

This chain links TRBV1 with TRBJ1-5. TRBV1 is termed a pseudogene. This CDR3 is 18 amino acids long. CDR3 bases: TGCACCAGCAGCCCCATCTCCGGGAGGAATTATAGCAATCAGCCCCAGCATTTT. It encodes CTSSPISGRNYSNQPQHF.

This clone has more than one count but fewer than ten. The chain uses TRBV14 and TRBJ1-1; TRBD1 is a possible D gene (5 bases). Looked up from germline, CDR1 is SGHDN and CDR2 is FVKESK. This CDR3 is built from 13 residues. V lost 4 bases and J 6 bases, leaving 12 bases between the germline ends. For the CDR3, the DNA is TGTGCCAGCAGCCCCTTTGGGGGGGCTGAAGCTTTCTTT. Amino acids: CASSPFGGAEAFF.

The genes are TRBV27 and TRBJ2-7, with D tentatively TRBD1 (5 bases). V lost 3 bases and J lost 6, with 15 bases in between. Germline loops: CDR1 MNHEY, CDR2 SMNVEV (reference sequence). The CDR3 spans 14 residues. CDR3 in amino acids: CASSFATGATEQYF. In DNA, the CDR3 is TGTGCCAGCAGTTTCGCGACTGGGGCAACCGAGCAGTACTTC.

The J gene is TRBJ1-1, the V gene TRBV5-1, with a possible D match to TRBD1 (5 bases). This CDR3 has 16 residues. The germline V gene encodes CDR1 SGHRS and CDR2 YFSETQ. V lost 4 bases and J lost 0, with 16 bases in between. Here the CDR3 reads CASSQATDFMNTEAFF. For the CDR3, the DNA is TGCGCCAGCAGCCAGGCGACAGATTTTATGAACACTGAAGCTTTCTTT.

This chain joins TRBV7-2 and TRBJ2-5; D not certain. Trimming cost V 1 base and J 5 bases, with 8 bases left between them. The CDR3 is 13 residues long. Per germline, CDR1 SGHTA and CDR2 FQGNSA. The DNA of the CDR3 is TGTGCCAGCAGCTTAGATAAAATCGAGACCCAGTACTTC. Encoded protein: CASSLDKIETQYF.

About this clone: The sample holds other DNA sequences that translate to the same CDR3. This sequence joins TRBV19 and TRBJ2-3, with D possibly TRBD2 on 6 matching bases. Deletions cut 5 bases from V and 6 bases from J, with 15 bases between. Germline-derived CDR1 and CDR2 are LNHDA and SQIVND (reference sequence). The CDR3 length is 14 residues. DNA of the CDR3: TGTGCCAGTAGTTCACGGGACTTCCGTGATACGCAGTATTTT. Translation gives CASSSRDFRDTQYF. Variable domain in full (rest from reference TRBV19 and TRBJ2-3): DGGITQSPKYLFRKEGQNVTLSCEQNLNHDAMYWYRQDPGQGLRLIYYSQIVNDFQKGDIAEGYSVSREKKESFPLTVTSAQKNPTAFYLCASSSRDFRDTQYFGPGTRLTVL.

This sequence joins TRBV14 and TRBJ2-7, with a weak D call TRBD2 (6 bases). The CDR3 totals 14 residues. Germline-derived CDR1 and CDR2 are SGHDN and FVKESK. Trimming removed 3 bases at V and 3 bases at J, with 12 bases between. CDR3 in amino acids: CASSQKLAVYEQYF. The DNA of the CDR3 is TGTGCCAGCAGCCAGAAGTTAGCGGTCTACGAGCAGTACTTC.

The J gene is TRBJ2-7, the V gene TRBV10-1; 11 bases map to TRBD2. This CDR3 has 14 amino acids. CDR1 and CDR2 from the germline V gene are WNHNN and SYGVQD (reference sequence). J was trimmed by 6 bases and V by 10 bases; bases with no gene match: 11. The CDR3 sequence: CATSYGLAGGEQYF. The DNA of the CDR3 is TGCGCCACCTCGTACGGGCTAGCGGGGGGCGAGCAGTACTTC.

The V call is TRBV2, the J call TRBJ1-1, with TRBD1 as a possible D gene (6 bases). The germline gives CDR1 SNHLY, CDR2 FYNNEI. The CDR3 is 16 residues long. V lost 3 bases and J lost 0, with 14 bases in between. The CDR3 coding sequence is TGTGCCAGCAGTGACCCAAGCGGACAGATGAACACTGAAGCTTTCTTT. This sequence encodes CASSDPSGQMNTEAFF. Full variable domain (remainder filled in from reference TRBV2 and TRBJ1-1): EPEVTQTPSHQVTQMGQEVILRCVPISNHLYFYWYRQILGQKVEFLVSFYNNEISEKSEIFDDQFSVERPDGSNFTLKIRSTKLEDSAMYFCASSDPSGQMNTEAFFGQGTRLTVV.

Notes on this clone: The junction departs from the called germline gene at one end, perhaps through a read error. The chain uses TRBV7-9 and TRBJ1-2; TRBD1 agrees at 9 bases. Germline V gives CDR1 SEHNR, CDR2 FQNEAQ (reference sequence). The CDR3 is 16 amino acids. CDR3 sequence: CSSSLPGQGNQYGYTF. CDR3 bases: TGTTCCAGCAGCTTGCCGGGACAGGGAAACCAGTATGGCTACACCTTC.

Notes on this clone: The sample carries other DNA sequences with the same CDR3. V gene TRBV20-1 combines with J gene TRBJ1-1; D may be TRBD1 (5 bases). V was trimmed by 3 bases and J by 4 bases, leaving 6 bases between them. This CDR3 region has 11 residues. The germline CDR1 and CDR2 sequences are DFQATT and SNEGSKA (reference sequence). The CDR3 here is CSARGGTEAFF. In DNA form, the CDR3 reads TGCAGTGCTAGGGGGGGCACTGAAGCTTTCTTT.

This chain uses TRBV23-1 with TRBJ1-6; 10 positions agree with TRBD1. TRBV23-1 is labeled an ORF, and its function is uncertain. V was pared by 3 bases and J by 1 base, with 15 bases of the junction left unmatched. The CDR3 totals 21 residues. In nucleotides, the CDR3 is TGCGCCAGCAGTCACGACCGGGACAGGGGTGCCGGAGGATCCTATAATTCACCCCTCCACTTT. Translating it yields CASSHDRDRGAGGSYNSPLHF.

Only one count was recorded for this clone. The DNA for the CDR3 is TGCGCCAGCAGCTTGGGACTAGGGGCCACAGATACGCAGTATTTT. It translates to CASSLGLGATDTQYF. The chain employs TRBV5-1 and TRBJ2-3, with D possibly matching TRBD2 (6 bases). Trimming took 0 bases from V and 2 from J, leaving 10 bases between them. The V gene's germline CDR1 is SGHRS and CDR2 YFSETQ. CDR3 length equals 15 residues.

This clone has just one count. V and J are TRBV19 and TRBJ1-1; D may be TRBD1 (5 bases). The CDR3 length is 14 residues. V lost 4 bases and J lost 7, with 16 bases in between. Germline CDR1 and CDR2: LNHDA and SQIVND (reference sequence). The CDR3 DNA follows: TGTGCCAGTAGTAGCCGAGGGAGGGACGATGAAGCTTTCTTT. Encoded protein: CASSSRGRDDEAFF.

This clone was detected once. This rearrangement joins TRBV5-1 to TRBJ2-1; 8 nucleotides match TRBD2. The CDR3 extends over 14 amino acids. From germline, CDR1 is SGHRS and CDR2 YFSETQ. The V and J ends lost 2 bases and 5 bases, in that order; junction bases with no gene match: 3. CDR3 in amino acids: CASSFWREDNEQFF. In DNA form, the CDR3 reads TGCGCCAGCAGCTTCTGGCGGGAGGACAATGAGCAGTTCTTC.

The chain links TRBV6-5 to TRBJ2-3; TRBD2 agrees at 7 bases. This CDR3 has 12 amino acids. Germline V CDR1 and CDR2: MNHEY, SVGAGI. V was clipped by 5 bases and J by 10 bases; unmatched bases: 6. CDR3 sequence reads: CASSNGLEAQYF. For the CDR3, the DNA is TGTGCCAGCAGTAACGGACTAGAGGCGCAGTATTTT.

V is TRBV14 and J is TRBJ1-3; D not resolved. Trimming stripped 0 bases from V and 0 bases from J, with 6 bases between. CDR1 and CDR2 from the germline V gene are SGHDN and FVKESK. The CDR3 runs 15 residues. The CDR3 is CASSQDPSSGNTIYF. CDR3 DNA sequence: TGTGCCAGCAGCCAAGACCCGAGCTCTGGAAACACCATATATTTT.

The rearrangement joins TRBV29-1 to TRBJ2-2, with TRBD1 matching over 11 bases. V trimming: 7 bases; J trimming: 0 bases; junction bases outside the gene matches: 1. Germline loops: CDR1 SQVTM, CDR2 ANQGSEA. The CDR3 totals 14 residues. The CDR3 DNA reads TGCAGCGCGGGACAGGGGGCGAACACCGGGGAGCTGTTTTTT. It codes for CSAGQGANTGELFF.

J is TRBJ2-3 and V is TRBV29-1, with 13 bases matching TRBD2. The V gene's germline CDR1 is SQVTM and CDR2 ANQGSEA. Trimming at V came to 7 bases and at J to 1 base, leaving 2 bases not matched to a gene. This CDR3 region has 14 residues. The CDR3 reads CSGGLAGRTDTQYF. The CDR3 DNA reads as TGCAGCGGGGGACTAGCGGGACGCACAGATACGCAGTATTTT.

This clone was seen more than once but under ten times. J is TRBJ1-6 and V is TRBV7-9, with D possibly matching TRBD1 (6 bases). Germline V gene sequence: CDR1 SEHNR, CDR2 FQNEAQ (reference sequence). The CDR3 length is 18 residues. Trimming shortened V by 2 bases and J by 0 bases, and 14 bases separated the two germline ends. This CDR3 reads CASSLPGGASSYNSPLHF. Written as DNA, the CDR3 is TGTGCCAGCAGCTTACCGGGGGGGGCCAGCTCCTATAATTCACCCCTCCACTTT. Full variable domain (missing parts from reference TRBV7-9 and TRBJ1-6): DTGVSQNPRHKITKRGQNVTFRCDPISEHNRLYWYRQTLGQGPEFLTYFQNEAQLEKSRLLSDRFSAERPKGSFSTLEIQRTEQGDSAMYLCASSLPGGASSYNSPLHFGNGTRLTVT.

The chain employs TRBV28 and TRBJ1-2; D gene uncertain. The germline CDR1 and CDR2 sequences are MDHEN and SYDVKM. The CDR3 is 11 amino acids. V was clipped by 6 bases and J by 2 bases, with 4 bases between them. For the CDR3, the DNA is TGTGCCAGCAGCTCCAACTATGGCTACACCTTC. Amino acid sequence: CASSSNYGYTF.

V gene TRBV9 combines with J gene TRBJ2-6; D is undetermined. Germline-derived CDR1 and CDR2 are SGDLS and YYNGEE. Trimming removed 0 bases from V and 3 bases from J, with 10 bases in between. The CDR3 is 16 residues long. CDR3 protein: CASSVGSPGGANVLTF. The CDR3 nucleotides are TGTGCCAGCAGCGTAGGCTCTCCGGGTGGGGCCAACGTCCTGACTTTC. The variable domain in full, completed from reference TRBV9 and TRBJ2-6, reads DSGVTQTPKHLITATGQRVTLRCSPRSGDLSVYWYQQSLDQGLQFLIQYYNGEERAKGNILERFSAQQFPDLHSELNLSSLELGDSALYFCASSVGSPGGANVLTFGAGSRLTVL.

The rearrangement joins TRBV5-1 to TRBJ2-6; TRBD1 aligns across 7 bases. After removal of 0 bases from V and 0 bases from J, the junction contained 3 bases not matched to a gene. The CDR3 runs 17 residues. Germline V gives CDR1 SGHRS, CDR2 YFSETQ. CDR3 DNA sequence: TGCGCCAGCAGCTTGGCAGGGGGAAACTCTGGGGCCAACGTCCTGACTTTC. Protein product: CASSLAGGNSGANVLTF. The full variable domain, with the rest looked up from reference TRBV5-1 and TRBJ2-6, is KAGVTQTPRYLIKTRGQQVTLSCSPISGHRSVSWYQQTPGQGLQFLFEYFSETQRNKGNFPGRFSGRQFSNSRSEMNVSTLELGDSALYLCASSLAGGNSGANVLTFGAGSRLTVL.